This record covers a single T cell receptor beta chain. The data were obtained in a study of shared clonotypes between healthy human individuals. TCRdb's copy holds only in-frame clones and misses some; the assay was immunoSEQ multiplex PCR. The table includes some 790,000 clones, 72% detected once. The CDR3 covers 13 residues. Germline V gene data show CDR1 as MNHEY and CDR2 as SMNVEV (reference sequence). V gave up 8 bases and J gave up 7 bases, with 17 bases separating them. The chain links TRBV27 to TRBJ2-5; D possibly corresponds to TRBD2 (6 bases). The material sequenced was memory CD4+ T cells sorted from blood. Subset defined: CD45RA-negative fraction. The clonotype comes from a woman aged 30 to 39 in good health. The CDR3 DNA is TGTGCCAGCGGTCGGGAGATTGGAGCGACCCAGTACTTC. It specifies CASGREIGATQYF.